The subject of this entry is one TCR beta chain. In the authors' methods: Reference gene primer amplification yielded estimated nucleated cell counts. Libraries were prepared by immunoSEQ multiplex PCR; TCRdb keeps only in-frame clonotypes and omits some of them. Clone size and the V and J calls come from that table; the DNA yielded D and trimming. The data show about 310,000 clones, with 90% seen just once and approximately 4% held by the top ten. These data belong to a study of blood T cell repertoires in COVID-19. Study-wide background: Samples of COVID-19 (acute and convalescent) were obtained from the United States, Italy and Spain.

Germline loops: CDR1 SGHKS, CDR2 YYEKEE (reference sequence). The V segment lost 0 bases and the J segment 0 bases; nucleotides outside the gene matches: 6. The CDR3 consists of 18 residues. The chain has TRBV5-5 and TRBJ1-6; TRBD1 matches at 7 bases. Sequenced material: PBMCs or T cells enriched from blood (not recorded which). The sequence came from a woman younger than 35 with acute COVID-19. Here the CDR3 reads CASSLDRGRSSYNSPLHF. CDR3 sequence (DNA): TGTGCCAGCAGCTTGGACAGGGGAAGAAGCTCCTATAATTCACCCCTCCACTTT. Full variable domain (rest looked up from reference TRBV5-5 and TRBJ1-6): DAGVTQSPTHLIKTRGQQVTLRCSPISGHKSVSWYQQVLGQGPQFIFQYYEKEERGRGNFPDRFSARQFPNYSSELNVNALLLGDSALYLCASSLDRGRSSYNSPLHFGNGTRLTVT.